These 18 T cell receptor beta chains were all obtained from the same sample, sequenced in a study of CD8+CD57+ T cells in acquired aplastic anemia. The template used for profiling TCR beta VDJ and CDR3 was genomic DNA. TCRdb ran MiXCR on the reads and lists one entry per CDR3 protein. Of about half a million distinct CDR3 sequences in the sample, around 30% are singletons; the top ten hold less than 0.85%. Selection for sequencing was limited to patients who had shown CD8+CD57+ cell expansion by flow cytometry. Input material: sorted CD4+, CD8+, or CD8+CD57+ T cells (not recorded which) from PBMCs. The receptors derive from a human donor with aplastic anemia.

The V and J genes are TRBV9 and TRBJ2-5, with 8 nucleotides matching TRBD2. Germline CDR1 is SGDLS and CDR2 is YYNGEE. Germline trimming cut 4 bases from V and 5 bases from J; bases unmatched to any gene: 13. The CDR3 length is 16 residues. The CDR3 here is CASSPRTSRMAETQYF. CDR3 nucleotides: TGTGCCAGCAGCCCCCGGACTAGCAGGATGGCGGAGACCCAGTACTTC.

The V and J genes are TRBV7-3 and TRBJ2-2, with D perhaps matching TRBD2 (6 bases). V lost 2 bases and J 7 bases, leaving 8 bases between the germline ends. Germline V gives CDR1 SGHTA, CDR2 FQGTGA. The CDR3 totals 13 residues. DNA for the CDR3: TGTGCCAGCAGCTTACTGGGGGGCGGGGAGCTGTTTTTT. Translation: CASSLLGGGELFF.

This clonotype was found a few times. This rearrangement joins TRBV7-9 to TRBJ2-3; D possibly corresponds to TRBD2 (6 bases). The germline V gene encodes CDR1 SEHNR and CDR2 FQNEAQ (reference sequence). CDR3 length: 12 residues. The V end was cut by 5 bases, the J end by 4 bases, with 7 bases between. The CDR3 region is CASSGGSDTQYF. The CDR3 nucleotides read TGTGCCAGCAGCGGGGGGTCAGATACGCAGTATTTT. Combining the CDR3 with reference TRBV7-9 and TRBJ2-3 gives the whole variable domain DTGVSQNPRHKITKRGQNVTFRCDPISEHNRLYWYRQTLGQGPEFLTYFQNEAQLEKSRLLSDRFSAERPKGSFSTLEIQRTEQGDSAMYLCASSGGSDTQYFGPGTRLTVL.

This clonotype has ten or more counts. DNA for the CDR3: TGTGCCAGCATTCCCCCAAGGGCGGCTGAAGCTTTCTTT. Residues: CASIPPRAAEAFF. V gene TRBV25-1 combines with J gene TRBJ1-1; no firm D call. The V gene lost 7 bases and the J gene lost 6 bases, with 15 bases spanning the gap. The CDR3 covers 13 residues. Germline-derived CDR1 and CDR2 are MGHDK and SYGVNS.

Regarding this clonotype: A read error may account for a junction end that differs from germline. This chain connects TRBV7-9 to TRBJ1-1; no clear D gene. The CDR3 is made up of 19 amino acids. In germline, CDR1 is SEHNR, CDR2 FQNEAQ (reference sequence). DNA for the CDR3: TGTGCCGGCAGCTCGGATCCCAAAATATTCCGGGGAGAAGTATCTGAAGCTTTCTTT. This translates into CAGSSDPKIFRGEVSEAFF.

This rearrangement joins TRBV3-1 to TRBJ2-7, with 7 bases aligning to TRBD1. This CDR3 spans 16 amino acids. Germline V gene data show CDR1 as LGHDT and CDR2 as YNNKEL (reference sequence). Trimming took 1 base from V and 3 from J; bases not matched to a gene: 9. CDR3 sequence: CASSQGGRDRSYEQYF. DNA of the CDR3: TGTGCCAGCAGCCAAGGGGGCCGGGACAGAAGCTACGAGCAGTACTTC.

This clonotype was counted many times. The rearrangement uses TRBV20-1 and TRBJ1-5; the D is unclear. V lost 3 bases and J 6 bases, leaving 15 bases between the germline ends. The CDR3 is 14 residues long. Germline CDR1 and CDR2: DFQATT and SNEGSKA (reference sequence). CDR3 nucleotide sequence: TGCAGTGCTAGTCTAGGTCAGTCTATTCAGCCCCAGCATTTT. Its translation: CSASLGQSIQPQHF.

This clonotype has ten or more counts. This rearrangement joins TRBV2 to TRBJ1-4, with D unclear. The length of the CDR3 is 15 residues. The germline CDR1 and CDR2 sequences are SNHLY and FYNNEI. V lost 4 bases, J lost 5 bases, and 14 bases lay in between. CDR3 nucleotide sequence: TGTGCCAGCAGTGGCCGGTCCGGGGAAAATGAAAAACTGTTTTTT. It is translated as CASSGRSGENEKLFF.

This clonotype was observed many times. CDR3 amino acids: CASSRTRDTQYF. The CDR3 region has the DNA TGTGCCAGTAGCCGAACACGAGATACGCAGTATTTT. V gene TRBV19 combines with J gene TRBJ2-3; D gene uncertain. The CDR3 runs to 12 residues. CDR1 and CDR2 (germline): LNHDA, SQIVND (reference sequence). The ends were cut back, 6 bases at V and 5 bases at J, with 9 bases in the middle.

The chain is built from TRBV9 and TRBJ2-5, with 9 bases lining up with TRBD2. Germline CDR1 is SGDLS and CDR2 is YYNGEE. There are 16 residues in the CDR3. The ends lost 4 bases at V and 1 base at J; junction bases unmatched: 8. The CDR3 spells CASSPHSGGLQETQYF. The CDR3 coding sequence is TGTGCCAGCAGCCCTCATAGCGGGGGACTCCAAGAGACCCAGTACTTC.

This clonotype has just a few counts. The V gene is TRBV9, the J gene TRBJ2-1; D perhaps matches TRBD2 (5 bases). CDR3 length equals 15 residues. The germline V gene has CDR1 SGDLS and CDR2 YYNGEE. Trimming removed 2 bases from V and 10 bases from J, with 19 bases in between. This CDR3 is CASSVSGYASAEQFF. DNA of the CDR3: TGTGCCAGCAGCGTTTCGGGATATGCCTCGGCAGAGCAGTTCTTC.

This clonotype was recorded many times. The chain combines TRBV20-1 with TRBJ1-2; maybe TRBD1 (6 bases). This CDR3 spans 14 amino acids. Trimming left V 6 bases short and J 4 bases short, with 18 bases between. Germline assignment: CDR1 DFQATT and CDR2 SNEGSKA (reference sequence). The CDR3 sequence: CSASNPRGFYGYTF. CDR3 sequence (DNA): TGCAGTGCCAGTAACCCTAGGGGGTTCTATGGCTACACCTTC.

The sample holds many counts of this clonotype. The J gene is TRBJ1-5, the V gene TRBV9; D not resolved. The CDR3 loop spans 13 amino acids. The germline CDR1 and CDR2 sequences are SGDLS and YYNGEE. V was clipped by 0 bases and J by 5 bases, with 6 bases between them. The CDR3 sequence is CASSVEGDQPQHF. Here the CDR3 DNA reads TGTGCCAGCAGCGTAGAGGGAGATCAGCCCCAGCATTTT.

This clonotype was seen ten or more times. The rearrangement uses TRBV19 and TRBJ2-1, with no clear D. The CDR3 runs 12 residues. Trimming removed 8 bases at V and 8 bases at J, with 13 bases between. CDR1 is LNHDA, CDR2 SQIVND, per germline (reference sequence). The CDR3 loop is CASGSYNHEQFF. Written as DNA, the CDR3 is TGTGCCAGTGGTTCCTACAACCATGAGCAGTTCTTC.

This clonotype was detected many times. This chain joins TRBV19 and TRBJ2-7; 7 bases align to TRBD2. Germline CDR1 and CDR2: LNHDA and SQIVND (reference sequence). Trimming took 7 bases from V and 1 from J; bases not matched to a gene: 10. The CDR3 extends over 15 amino acids. The CDR3 region is CASTHNRGDSYEQYF. CDR3 DNA sequence: TGTGCCAGTACCCATAACCGGGGGGATTCCTACGAGCAGTACTTC. The entire variable domain, with the rest obtained from reference TRBV19 and TRBJ2-7, is as follows: DGGITQSPKYLFRKEGQNVTLSCEQNLNHDAMYWYRQDPGQGLRLIYYSQIVNDFQKGDIAEGYSVSREKKESFPLTVTSAQKNPTAFYLCASTHNRGDSYEQYFGPGTRLTVT.

This clonotype was counted at least ten times. V and J are TRBV7-2 and TRBJ2-3; D is perhaps TRBD1 or TRBD2 (5 bases each). Deletions cut 0 bases from V and 2 bases from J, with 9 bases between. The germline gives CDR1 SGHTA, CDR2 FQGNSA. This CDR3 contains 15 residues. CDR3 region: CASSLAPGPTDTQYF. In DNA, the CDR3 is TGTGCCAGCAGCTTAGCTCCGGGGCCCACAGATACGCAGTATTTT.

This clonotype was seen at least ten times. The rearrangement joins TRBV20-1 to TRBJ1-6; TRBD1 matches 9 bases. The CDR3 sequence is 16 residues long. The V gene's germline CDR1 is DFQATT and CDR2 SNEGSKA (reference sequence). Trimming removed 0 bases from V and 9 bases from J; junction bases left unmatched: 9. CDR3 amino acids: CSARDWETGGSSPLHF. In nucleotides, the CDR3 is TGCAGTGCTAGAGATTGGGAGACAGGGGGATCTTCACCCCTCCACTTT.

This clonotype was seen at least ten times. The chain links TRBV2 to TRBJ1-2; D not certain. Germline V gene data show CDR1 as SNHLY and CDR2 as FYNNEI. The V end was cut by 6 bases, the J end by 1 base, with 15 bases between. The CDR3 sequence is 15 residues long. CDR3 nucleotide sequence: TGTGCCAGCAGGGACTGGCGCAGAAGTAACTATGGCTACACCTTC. It is translated as CASRDWRRSNYGYTF.